The 5 T cell receptor beta chains below all came from one sample that was sequenced in a study of cytomegalovirus exposure and HLA in healthy donors. In the PCR, 60 Vbeta and 13 Jbeta primers were used. Clones were read by immunoSEQ multiplex PCR, and TCRdb kept only the in-frame ones, dropping some. The sample features 60,000 to 75,000 clones, with around 3.8% in its top ten. Sequencing was performed on PBMCs. These receptor sequences come from a female donor in good health and CMV-seropositive.

To note about this clone: One end of the junction fails to match germline, which may point to a read error. J is TRBJ2-1 and V is TRBV4-1, with 8 bases lining up with TRBD2. Germline V gene lookup returns CDR1 MGHRA and CDR2 YSYEKL. The CDR3 has 16 amino acids. The CDR3 loop reads CASSQSGGSSDNEQFF. Written as DNA, the CDR3 is TGCGCCAGCAGCCAGAGCGGGGGCAGCTCCGACAATGAGCAGTTCTTC.

The chain uses TRBV5-6 and TRBJ1-5, with TRBD1 matching 7 bases. Trimming cost V 4 bases and J 4 bases; bases outside gene matches: 5. The length of the CDR3 is 14 residues. Germline loops: CDR1 SGHDT, CDR2 YYEEEE. The CDR3 protein is CASSKTGTNQPQHF. The DNA of the CDR3 is TGTGCCAGCAGCAAGACAGGGACGAATCAGCCCCAGCATTTT.

The chain couples TRBV28 to TRBJ2-7, with TRBD1 matching 12 bases. The CDR3 has 16 residues. V gave up 4 bases and J gave up 10 bases; unmatched junction bases: 14. Germline V gene data show CDR1 as MDHEN and CDR2 as SYDVKM. The CDR3 region has the DNA TGTGCCAGCAGTTCATACCGGGACAGGGGGCGCGGTGACCAGTACTTC. Protein: CASSSYRDRGRGDQYF.

The rearrangement links TRBV2 to TRBJ1-5, with D maybe TRBD1 (6 bases). V was trimmed by 6 bases and J by 3 bases, leaving 12 bases between them. This CDR3 is 14 amino acids long. Germline CDR1 is SNHLY and CDR2 is FYNNEI. In nucleotides, the CDR3 is TGTGCCAGCAGGATCCAGGGGAACAATCAGCCCCAGCATTTT. It translates to CASRIQGNNQPQHF.

The V and J genes are TRBV18 and TRBJ2-3; possible D gene TRBD2, 5 bases. Trimming removed 0 bases from V and 5 bases from J, with 15 bases in between. CDR3 size: 16 residues. Germline loops: CDR1 KGHSH, CDR2 LQKENI. The CDR3 reads CASSPPIHSGLDTQYF. The CDR3 DNA sequence: TGTGCCAGCTCACCACCGATACATTCGGGGTTAGATACGCAGTATTTT. Full variable domain (remainder filled in from reference TRBV18 and TRBJ2-3): NAGVMQNPRHLVRRRGQEARLRCSPMKGHSHVYWYRQLPEEGLKFMVYLQKENIIDESGMPKERFSAEFPKEGPSILRIQQVVRGDSAAYFCASSPPIHSGLDTQYFGPGTRLTVL.